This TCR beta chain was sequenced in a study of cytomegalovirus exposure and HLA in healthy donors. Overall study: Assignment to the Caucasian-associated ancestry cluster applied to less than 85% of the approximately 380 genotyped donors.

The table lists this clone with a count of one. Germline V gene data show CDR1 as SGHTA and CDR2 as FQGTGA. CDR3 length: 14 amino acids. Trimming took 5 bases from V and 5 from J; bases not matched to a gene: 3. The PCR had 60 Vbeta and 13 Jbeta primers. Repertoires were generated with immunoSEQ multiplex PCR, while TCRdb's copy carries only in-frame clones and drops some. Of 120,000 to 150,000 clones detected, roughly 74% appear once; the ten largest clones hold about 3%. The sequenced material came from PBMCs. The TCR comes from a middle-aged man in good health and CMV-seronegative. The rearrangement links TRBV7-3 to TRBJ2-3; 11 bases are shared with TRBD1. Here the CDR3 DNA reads TGTGCCAGCAGCCCGGGGACAGGGGGAGATACGCAGTATTTT. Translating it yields CASSPGTGGDTQYF.